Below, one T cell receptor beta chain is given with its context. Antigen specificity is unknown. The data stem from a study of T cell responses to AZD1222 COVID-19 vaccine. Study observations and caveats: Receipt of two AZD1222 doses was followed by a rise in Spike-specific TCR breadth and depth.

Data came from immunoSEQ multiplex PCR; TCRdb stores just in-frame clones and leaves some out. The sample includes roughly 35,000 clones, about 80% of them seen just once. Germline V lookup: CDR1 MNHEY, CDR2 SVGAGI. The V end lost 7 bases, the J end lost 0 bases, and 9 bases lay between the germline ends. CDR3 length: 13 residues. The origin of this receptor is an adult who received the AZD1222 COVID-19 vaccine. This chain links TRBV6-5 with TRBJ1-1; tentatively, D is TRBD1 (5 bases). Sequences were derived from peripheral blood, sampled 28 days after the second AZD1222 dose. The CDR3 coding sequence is TGTGCCAGCACCTCACAGGTGAACACTGAAGCTTTCTTT. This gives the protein CASTSQVNTEAFF.